A single T cell receptor beta chain is shown here with its context. Its specificity is unknown. The data were produced by immunoSEQ multiplex PCR, yet TCRdb's version contains in-frame clones alone and is incomplete. In the table there are around 50,000 clones, roughly 88% of which are singletons. The data derive from a study of OX40 agonist ivuxolimab in advanced cancers. Turning to the study itself: Ivuxolimab doses were 0.01, 0.1, 0.3, 1.5, 3 or 10 mg/kg every 2 weeks. Enrollees could have had prior anti-PD-1, anti-PD-L1 or anti-CTLA-4 therapy, which over 35% had received. General study findings and limits: People who partly responded at 0.1-3.0 mg/kg had some of the least clonal expansion seen. Compared with CD4+, CD8+ T cells on average had more expanded clones.

After removal of 4 bases from V and 2 bases from J, the junction contained 6 bases not matched to a gene. Germline V gene data show CDR1 as MNHNS and CDR2 as SASEGT. The CDR3 loop spans 16 amino acids. The sequenced sample was CD4+ or CD8+ T cells sorted from blood, obtained in a trial of the OX40 agonist ivuxolimab. V and J are TRBV6-1 and TRBJ2-1, with 9 bases fitting TRBD2. This clonotype was sampled from an adult with an advanced solid tumor such as melanoma, head and neck, liver or kidney cancer. Here the CDR3 reads CASSVVAGVTYNEQFF. CDR3 sequence (DNA): TGTGCCAGCAGTGTAGTAGCGGGAGTAACCTACAATGAGCAGTTCTTC.